This TCR beta chain comes out of a study of OX40 agonist ivuxolimab in advanced cancers. The method was immunoSEQ multiplex PCR; TCRdb's version includes in-frame clones alone and lacks a portion of them. The data hold tens of thousands of clones, with around nine tenths observed a single time. The germline V gene has CDR1 SEHNR and CDR2 FQNEAQ (reference sequence). The length of the CDR3 is 12 residues. Deletions cut 5 bases from V and 9 bases from J, with 11 bases between. The receptor was isolated from an adult with an advanced solid tumor such as melanoma, head and neck, liver or kidney cancer. The chain employs TRBV7-9 and TRBJ2-1, with D hard to call. Sample: CD4+ or CD8+ T cells sorted from blood, taken in a trial of the OX40 agonist ivuxolimab. CDR3: CASSPTRSEQFF. CDR3 bases: TGTGCCAGCAGCCCCACACGCAGTGAGCAGTTCTTC.